This T cell receptor beta chain was obtained from a study of long-term antiretroviral therapy in people with HIV. At survey level, the immunoSEQ assay was run in its v3.0 version. TCRdb's copy holds only in-frame clones and misses some; the assay was immunoSEQ multiplex PCR. Among about 16,000 clones listed, 76% were seen once. About this clone itself: Its antigen is undetermined.

General study results and limits: Those clones which expanded before ART made up the dominant part of the repertoire at all time points. Whereas controls had wider CDR3 length ranges, HIV repertoires had narrower ones.

The CDR3 is made up of 16 amino acids. Germline CDR1 and CDR2: SGDLS and YYNGEE. Deletions cut 0 bases from V and 0 bases from J, with 12 bases between. This sequence was found in a woman aged 50 to 60 with HIV. This chain links TRBV9 with TRBJ1-1; tentatively, D is TRBD1 (6 bases). The starting material was unsorted PBMCs, obtained about 2.6 years before starting antiretroviral therapy. This CDR3 is CASSVGGGGMNTEAFF. DNA for the CDR3: TGTGCCAGCAGCGTAGGGGGAGGGGGGATGAACACTGAAGCTTTCTTT.